This T cell receptor beta chain was sequenced for a study of post-analysis software for immune sequencing data. Across the whole study: The disease courses covered relapsing-remitting, secondary progressive and progressive-relapsing multiple sclerosis. Study-level points and caveats: Patients carried roughly 5 TRBV segments more frequently than controls did, and TRBV5-6, TRBV5-1 and TRBV20-1 were among them. Samples made in the same batch grouped tightly together by F measure.

Researchers reported that TCR beta cDNA libraries carried unique molecular identifiers. TCRdb re-called the PCR reads with MiXCR, one entry per CDR3 protein. Among more than 450,000 distinct CDR3 sequences listed, roughly 47% were seen once. About this clonotype: As yet, its antigen is unknown.

V lost 4 bases and J lost 7, with 13 bases in between. The CDR3 loop spans 12 amino acids. Germline CDR1 GTSNPN, CDR2 SVGIG (reference sequence). The clonotype originates from a girl aged 10 to 17 with multiple sclerosis. V gene TRBV30 combines with J gene TRBJ1-1; no firm D call. Input material: blood. The CDR3 DNA reads as TGTGCCTGGATTACAACCGAGAATGAAGCTTTCTTT. Amino acid sequence: CAWITTENEAFF.